These 19 T cell receptor beta chains were sequenced from one sample in a study of T cells after yellow fever vaccination. TCRdb re-called the 5' RACE reads through MiXCR, storing one row per CDR3 protein. The table lists about 330,000 distinct CDR3 sequences, roughly 8.3% of them singletons. The sample here was PBMCs, taken 45 days after the first yellow fever vaccination. The source is a man aged 18 to 29 who received the YFV17D yellow fever vaccine.

This clonotype was counted a few times. The chain is built from TRBV20-1 and TRBJ1-6; the match to TRBD1 covers 10 bases. The germline V gene encodes CDR1 DFQATT and CDR2 SNEGSKA (reference sequence). CDR3 length: 14 amino acids. V was clipped by 5 bases and J by 9 bases; unmatched bases: 7. CDR3: CSAADRGPGSPLHF. The CDR3 coding sequence is TGCAGTGCTGCAGACAGGGGGCCAGGTTCACCCCTCCACTTT.

J is TRBJ2-5 and V is TRBV12-3 or TRBV12-4; TRBD1 might be the D (6 bases). V lost 4 bases and J lost 5, with 23 bases in between. The CDR3 is 17 residues long. CDR3 sequence (DNA): TGTGCCAGCAGTTCGCCCTCCGACAGGCCCGATCGGGAGACCCAGTACTTC. Translation gives CASSSPSDRPDRETQYF.

This chain uses TRBV7-3 with TRBJ2-5; the D call may be TRBD1 or TRBD2 (5 bases each). The CDR3 has 15 residues. The V end was cut by 5 bases, the J end by 2 bases, with 15 bases between. Germline V gene lookup returns CDR1 SGHTA and CDR2 FQGTGA. The CDR3 DNA sequence: TGTGCCAGCAGCCAAACCCCCGGGACGCAAGAGACCCAGTACTTC. This encodes CASSQTPGTQETQYF.

In this sample, this clonotype turned up a few times. The chain couples TRBV20-1 to TRBJ1-2; no reliable D call. Trimming removed 6 bases from V and 4 bases from J, with 18 bases in between. The CDR3 has 14 amino acids. Germline V CDR1 and CDR2: DFQATT, SNEGSKA (reference sequence). The CDR3 loop is CSARTVEGIYGYTF. Written as DNA, the CDR3 is TGCAGTGCAAGGACCGTTGAAGGGATCTATGGCTACACCTTC.

Many counts were recorded for this clonotype. A read error may produce the germline difference seen at one junction end. The chain recombines TRBV5-1 with TRBJ1-1; D unclear. Germline lookup yields CDR1 SGHRS and CDR2 YFSETQ. The CDR3 is 13 residues long. In nucleotides, the CDR3 is TGTGCCAGCAGCTTGGAGCTGAACACTGAAGCTTTCTTT. It is translated as CASSLELNTEAFF.

This chain connects TRBV29-1 to TRBJ2-6; D might be TRBD1 or TRBD2, each matching 6 bases. Trimming pared 7 bases from V and 3 bases from J, leaving 13 bases between. There are 14 residues in the CDR3. CDR1 SQVTM and CDR2 ANQGSEA come from the germline V gene. In DNA form, the CDR3 reads TGCAGCGCCGCCGGGGGCAGTGGGGCCAACGTCCTGACTTTC. This codes for CSAAGGSGANVLTF. Based on the CDR3 plus reference TRBV29-1 and TRBJ2-6, the full variable domain is SAVISQKPSRDICQRGTSLTIQCQVDSQVTMMFWYRQQPGQSLTLIATANQGSEATYESGFVIDKFPISRPNLTFSTLTVSNMSPEDSSIYLCSAAGGSGANVLTFGAGSRLTVL.

V is TRBV24-1 and J is TRBJ1-2, with 9 bases matching TRBD1. J was trimmed by 8 bases and V by 0 bases; bases with no gene match: 9. The CDR3 length is 16 residues. Germline loops: CDR1 KGHDR, CDR2 SFDVKD. The CDR3 sequence is CATSDLSTGGAEGYTF. The CDR3 coding sequence is TGTGCCACCAGTGATTTGTCGACAGGGGGTGCGGAAGGCTACACCTTC.

This clonotype was seen a handful of times. The chain recombines TRBV20-1 with TRBJ1-6; D is uncertain. The CDR3 totals 14 residues. The V end lost 5 bases, the J end lost 3 bases, and 11 bases lay between the germline ends. Germline CDR1 DFQATT, CDR2 SNEGSKA (reference sequence). For the CDR3, the DNA is TGCAGTGCTGTAAGACCGATCTATAATTCACCCCTCCACTTT. This gives the protein CSAVRPIYNSPLHF.

The chain carries TRBV5-4 and TRBJ2-7; 7 bases agree with TRBD1. This CDR3 has 16 residues. CDR1 and CDR2 (germline): SGHNT, YYREEE (reference sequence). V was pared by 4 bases and J by 2 bases, with 12 bases of the junction left unmatched. This CDR3 reads CASSLHPGTDTYEQYF. CDR3 bases: TGTGCCAGCAGCCTCCACCCGGGGACAGATACCTACGAGCAGTACTTC.

This clonotype came up a few times. The V gene is TRBV7-2, the J gene TRBJ2-3; no clear D. V was cut by 2 bases and J by 5 bases, with 11 bases left in between. The germline CDR1 and CDR2 sequences are SGHTA and FQGNSA. This CDR3 has 14 residues. The CDR3 nucleotides read TGTGCCAGCAGCTTAATGTCTTGGAGAGATACGCAGTATTTT. This sequence encodes CASSLMSWRDTQYF.

The chain carries TRBV3-1 and TRBJ1-1, with D possibly matching TRBD1 (5 bases). CDR3 length equals 14 residues. V was shortened by 4 bases and J by 4 bases, with 13 bases between the two germline ends. Germline values: CDR1 LGHDT, CDR2 YNNKEL (reference sequence). This chain's CDR3 is CASSLTQGGTEAFF. CDR3 DNA sequence: TGTGCCAGCAGCCTAACCCAGGGAGGCACTGAAGCTTTCTTT.

This clonotype was observed a few times. The rearrangement links TRBV7-9 to TRBJ1-5; weak D call: TRBD1 (6 bases). Per germline, CDR1 SEHNR and CDR2 FQNEAQ (reference sequence). V lost 8 bases to trimming and J lost 3 bases, with 11 bases between them. This CDR3 is built from 13 residues. The CDR3 bases are TGTGCCAGCTCGGACAGCCTCAATCAGCCCCAGCATTTT. Residues: CASSDSLNQPQHF.

This clonotype was picked up many times. The V gene is TRBV19, the J gene TRBJ2-1; 7 bases line up with TRBD2. Germline CDR1 LNHDA, CDR2 SQIVND (reference sequence). CDR3 length equals 17 residues. Germline trimming cut 3 bases from V and 3 bases from J; bases unmatched to any gene: 11. CDR3 in DNA: TGTGCCAGTAGTATCCCTGTGCTACGCGGGGGCTACAATGAGCAGTTCTTC. It codes for CASSIPVLRGGYNEQFF.

A few counts support this clonotype. The chain is built from TRBV14 and TRBJ2-5, with D unclear. Trimming took off 2 bases at V and 5 bases at J, with 12 bases between the two ends. Germline V gene sequence: CDR1 SGHDN, CDR2 FVKESK. The length of the CDR3 is 14 residues. In DNA form, the CDR3 reads TGTGCCAGCAGCCAATGGGGTTTGGCGGAGACCCAGTACTTC. Residues: CASSQWGLAETQYF.

The CDR3 sequence is CATKARDRDNEQYF. CDR3 bases: TGTGCCACCAAAGCGAGGGACAGGGACAACGAGCAGTACTTC. The chain uses TRBV3-1 and TRBJ2-7, with 9 bases identical to TRBD1. Germline CDR1 and CDR2: LGHDT and YNNKEL (reference sequence). The CDR3 length is 14 residues. J lost 5 bases, V lost 10 bases, and 12 bases had no gene match.

This clonotype appeared many times. The chain joins TRBV14 to TRBJ2-1; D unresolved. CDR3 size: 18 residues. With 2 bases removed from V and 0 bases from J, the gap between germline ends came to 17 bases. Germline V CDR1 and CDR2: SGHDN, FVKESK. This chain's CDR3 is CASSQYTGGSSSYNEQFF. CDR3 coding DNA: TGTGCCAGCAGCCAATATACGGGCGGTTCGAGCTCCTACAATGAGCAGTTCTTC.

The table lists this clonotype with many counts. The chain carries TRBV7-8 and TRBJ2-3; D may be TRBD2 (5 bases). CDR1 is SGHVS, CDR2 FQNEAQ, per germline. The CDR3 runs to 17 residues. V dropped 2 bases and J dropped 1 base, with 16 bases sitting between them. The CDR3 coding sequence is TGTGCCAGCAGCTTATGGGATCTCCGGGGTGGCACAGATACGCAGTATTTT. Amino acids: CASSLWDLRGGTDTQYF. Full variable domain (missing parts from reference TRBV7-8 and TRBJ2-3): GAGVSQSPRYKVAKRGQDVALRCDPISGHVSLFWYQQALGQGPEFLTYFQNEAQLDKSGLPSDRFFAERPEGSVSTLKIQRTQQEDSAVYLCASSLWDLRGGTDTQYFGPGTRLTVL.

The chain employs TRBV7-2 and TRBJ1-5; D remains ambiguous. The CDR3 loop spans 13 amino acids. CDR1 is SGHTA and CDR2 is FQGNSA in the germline V gene. V was trimmed by 5 bases and J by 7 bases, leaving 12 bases between them. DNA of the CDR3: TGTGCCAGCAGCGTCCTGTGGGGACAGCCCCAGCATTTT. Translated: CASSVLWGQPQHF.

The chain carries TRBV12-3 or TRBV12-4 and TRBJ1-2, with TRBD1 matching over 7 bases. J lost 4 bases, V lost 8 bases, and 10 bases had no gene match. This CDR3 is 14 amino acids long. CDR3 protein: CASGPNRGRYGYTF. For the CDR3, the DNA is TGTGCCAGCGGACCCAACAGGGGACGCTATGGCTACACCTTC.